The present T cell receptor beta chain was sequenced within a study of identical twins. TCRdb reprocessed the 5' RACE reads via MiXCR and lists one record per CDR3 protein. The sample holds hundreds of thousands of distinct CDR3 sequences, approximately 7% seen once. There are 13 residues in the CDR3. V was trimmed by 6 bases and J by 7 bases, leaving 18 bases between them. Germline CDR1 and CDR2: DFQATT and SNEGSKA (reference sequence). Healthy Caucasians provided all donations. This clonotype was detected ten times or more. The antigen remains unidentified. Broader study findings: The models systematically underestimated how much out-of-frame TCR alpha was shared in monozygotic twins.

This sample was also put to use in a study of yellow fever vaccine responses in identical twins.

Sequenced sample: memory (CD45RO+) T cells sorted from blood. V usage is TRBV20-1 and J usage is TRBJ1-1; the D gene is possibly TRBD1 (6 bases). This sequence originates from a woman aged 18-35 years in good health. This CDR3 is CSALRGDVGEAFF. The CDR3 coding sequence is TGCAGTGCCCTAAGGGGGGACGTCGGTGAAGCTTTCTTT.